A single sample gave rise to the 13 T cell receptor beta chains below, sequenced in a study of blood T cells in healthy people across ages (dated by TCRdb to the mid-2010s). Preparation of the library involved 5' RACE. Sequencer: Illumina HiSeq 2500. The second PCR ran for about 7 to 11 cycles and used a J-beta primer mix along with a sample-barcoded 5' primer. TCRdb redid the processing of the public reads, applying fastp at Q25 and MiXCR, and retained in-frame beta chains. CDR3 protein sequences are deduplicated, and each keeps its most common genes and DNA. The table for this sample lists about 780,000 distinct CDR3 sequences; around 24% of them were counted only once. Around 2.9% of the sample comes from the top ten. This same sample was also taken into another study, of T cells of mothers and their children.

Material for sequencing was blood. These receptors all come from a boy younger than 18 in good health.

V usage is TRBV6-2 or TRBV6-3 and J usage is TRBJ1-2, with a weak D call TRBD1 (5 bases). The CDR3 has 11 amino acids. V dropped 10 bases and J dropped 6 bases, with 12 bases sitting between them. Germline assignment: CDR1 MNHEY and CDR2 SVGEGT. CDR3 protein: CATRGRNGYTF. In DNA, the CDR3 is TGTGCCACCCGGGGGAGAAATGGCTACACCTTC.

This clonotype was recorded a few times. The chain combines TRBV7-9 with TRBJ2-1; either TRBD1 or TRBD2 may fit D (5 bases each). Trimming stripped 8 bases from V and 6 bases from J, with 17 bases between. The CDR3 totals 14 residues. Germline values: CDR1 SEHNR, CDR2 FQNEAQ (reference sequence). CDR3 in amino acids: CASLPPGPLNEQFF. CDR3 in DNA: TGTGCCAGCCTACCGCCGGGACCCCTCAATGAGCAGTTCTTC.

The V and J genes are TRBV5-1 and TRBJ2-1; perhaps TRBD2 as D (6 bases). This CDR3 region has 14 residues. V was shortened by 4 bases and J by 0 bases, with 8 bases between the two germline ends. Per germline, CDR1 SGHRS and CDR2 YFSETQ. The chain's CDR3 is CASSMGGSYNEQFF. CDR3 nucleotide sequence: TGCGCCAGCAGCATGGGGGGCTCCTACAATGAGCAGTTCTTC.

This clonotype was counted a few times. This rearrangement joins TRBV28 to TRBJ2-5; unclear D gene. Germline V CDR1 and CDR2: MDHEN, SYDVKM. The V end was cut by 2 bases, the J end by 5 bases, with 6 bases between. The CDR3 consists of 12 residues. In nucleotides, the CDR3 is TGTGCCAGCAGTTTACCTTTGGAGACCCAGTACTTC. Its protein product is CASSLPLETQYF.

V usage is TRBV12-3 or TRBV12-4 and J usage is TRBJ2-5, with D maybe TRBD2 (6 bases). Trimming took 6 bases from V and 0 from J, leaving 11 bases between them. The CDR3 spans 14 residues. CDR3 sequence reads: CASSGGRYQETQYF. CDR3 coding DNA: TGTGCCAGCAGCGGGGGACGGTACCAAGAGACCCAGTACTTC.

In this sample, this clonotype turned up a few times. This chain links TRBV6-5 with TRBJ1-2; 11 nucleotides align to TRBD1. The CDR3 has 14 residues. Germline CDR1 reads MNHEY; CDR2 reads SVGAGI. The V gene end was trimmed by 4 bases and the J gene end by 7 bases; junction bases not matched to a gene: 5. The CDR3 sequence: CASSSTGTGGGYTF. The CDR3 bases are TGTGCCAGCAGTTCCACCGGGACAGGGGGTGGCTACACCTTC.

CDR3 protein: CASSQEGFAQETQYF. CDR3 DNA sequence: TGTGCCAGCAGCCAGGAGGGGTTTGCCCAAGAGACCCAGTACTTC. The chain links TRBV5-6 to TRBJ2-5; tentative D call: TRBD2 (6 bases). The CDR3 consists of 15 residues. Between the trimmed V and J ends, which lost 4 bases and 1 base, there was a span of 14 bases. The germline V gene encodes CDR1 SGHDT and CDR2 YYEEEE.

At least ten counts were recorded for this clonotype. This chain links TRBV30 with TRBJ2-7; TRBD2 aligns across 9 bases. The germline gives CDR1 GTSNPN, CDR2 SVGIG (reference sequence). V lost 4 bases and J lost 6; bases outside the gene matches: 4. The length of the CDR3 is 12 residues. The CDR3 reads CAWKRGVGEQYF. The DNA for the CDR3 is TGTGCCTGGAAGCGGGGGGTTGGCGAGCAGTACTTC.

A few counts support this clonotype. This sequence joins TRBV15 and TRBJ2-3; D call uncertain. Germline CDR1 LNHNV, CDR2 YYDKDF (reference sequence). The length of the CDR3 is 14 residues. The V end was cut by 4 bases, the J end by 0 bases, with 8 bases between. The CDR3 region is CATSTPFSTDTQYF. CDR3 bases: TGTGCCACCAGCACCCCCTTCAGCACAGATACGCAGTATTTT. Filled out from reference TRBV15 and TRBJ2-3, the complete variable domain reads DAMVIQNPRYQVTQFGKPVTLSCSQTLNHNVMYWYQQKSSQAPKLLFHYYDKDFNNEADTPDNFQSRRPNTSFCFLDIRSPGLGDTAMYLCATSTPFSTDTQYFGPGTRLTVL.

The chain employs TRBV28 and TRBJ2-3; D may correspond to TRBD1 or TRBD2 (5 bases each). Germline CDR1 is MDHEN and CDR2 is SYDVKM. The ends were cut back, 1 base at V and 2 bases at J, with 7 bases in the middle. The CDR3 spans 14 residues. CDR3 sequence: CASSLYGTTDTQYF. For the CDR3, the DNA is TGTGCCAGCAGTTTATATGGGACCACAGATACGCAGTATTTT.

CDR3 nucleotide sequence: TGTGCCAGCAGCTTGGGGCAGCGGGACACCGGGGAGCTGTTTTTT. It translates to CASSLGQRDTGELFF. The chain links TRBV5-4 to TRBJ2-2, with D tentatively TRBD2 (6 bases). Trimming shortened V by 0 bases and J by 3 bases, and 9 bases separated the two germline ends. Per germline, CDR1 SGHNT and CDR2 YYREEE (reference sequence). CDR3 size: 15 residues.

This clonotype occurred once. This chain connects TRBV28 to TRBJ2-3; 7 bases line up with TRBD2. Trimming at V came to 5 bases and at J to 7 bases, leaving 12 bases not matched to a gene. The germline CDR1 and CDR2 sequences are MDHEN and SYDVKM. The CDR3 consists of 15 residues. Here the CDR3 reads CASSKRGEGRYTQYF. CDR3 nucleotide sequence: TGTGCCAGCAGTAAACGTGGGGAGGGGCGCTATACGCAGTATTTT. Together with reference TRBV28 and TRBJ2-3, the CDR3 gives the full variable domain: DVKVTQSSRYLVKRTGEKVFLECVQDMDHENMFWYRQDPGLGLRLIYFSYDVKMKEKGDIPEGYSVSREKKERFSLILESASTNQTSMYLCASSKRGEGRYTQYFGPGTRLTVL.

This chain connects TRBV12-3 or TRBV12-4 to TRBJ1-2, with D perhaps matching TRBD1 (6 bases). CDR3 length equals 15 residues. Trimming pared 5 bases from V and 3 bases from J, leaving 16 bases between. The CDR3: CASSLEGGQDYGYTF. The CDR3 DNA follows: TGTGCCAGCAGTCTCGAGGGGGGGCAGGACTATGGCTACACCTTC.